This entry is about one T cell receptor (beta chain). Its specificity is unknown. The diagnosis in patients was locally advanced or metastatic urothelial carcinoma. Between 1 and 8 samples, pretreatment and on-treatment, were given by each patient. The protocol was immunoSEQ multiplex PCR, while the TCRdb copy is restricted to in-frame clones and leaves out a portion. The sample consists of 30,000 to 40,000 clones, 90% of them appearing once. The data are from a study of PD-L1 blockade in urothelial cancer. Across the whole study: Patients arrived having already received 0 to 3 prior chemotherapy regimens. Regarding the study as a whole: More expansion of tumor-associated blood clones, seen at 3 weeks, marked durable-benefit patients.

Germline values: CDR1 LNHDA, CDR2 SQIVND (reference sequence). This CDR3 spans 16 amino acids. Unmatched junction bases numbered 8, after V lost 3 bases and J lost 2 bases. The clonotype comes from a man between 65 and 85 years old with urothelial cancer. The sequencing here drew on PBMCs, taken around atezolizumab (anti-PD-L1) treatment. The rearrangement joins TRBV19 to TRBJ2-7; TRBD2 matches 9 bases. The CDR3, as DNA: TGTGCCAGTAGTATCTACGCGACTAGCGGTACCTACGAGCAGTACTTC. Protein: CASSIYATSGTYEQYF.